The next 9 T cell receptor beta chains were all read from a single sample in a study of shared clonotypes between healthy human individuals. CD45RO-negative, CCR7-positively selected cells formed the naive CD8 fraction, excluding terminally differentiated effector memory CD45RA+ cells. Data came from immunoSEQ multiplex PCR; TCRdb stores just in-frame clones and leaves some out. Among millions of clones listed, over 85% were seen once. Sequencing used naive CD8+ T cells sorted from blood. These receptors all come from a young man in good health.

The chain joins TRBV5-1 to TRBJ1-1, with 8 bases fitting TRBD1. The CDR3 extends over 16 amino acids. CDR1 and CDR2 (germline): SGHRS, YFSETQ. Trimming cost V 4 bases and J 0 bases; bases outside gene matches: 8. The CDR3 DNA reads as TGCGCCAGCAGCCCGGGGACAGGATCCCTGAACACTGAAGCTTTCTTT. Protein sequence: CASSPGTGSLNTEAFF.

V usage is TRBV7-9 and J usage is TRBJ1-3, with 10 bases fitting TRBD1. CDR1 is SEHNR and CDR2 is FQNEAQ in the germline V gene (reference sequence). This CDR3 spans 16 amino acids. Trimming removed 4 bases from V and 3 bases from J; junction bases left unmatched: 6. Here the CDR3 reads CASSSDGDRGGNTIYF. The CDR3 DNA sequence: TGTGCCAGCAGCTCGGATGGGGACAGGGGTGGAAACACCATATATTTT. The whole variable domain, filled in from reference TRBV7-9 and TRBJ1-3, reads DTGVSQNPRHKITKRGQNVTFRCDPISEHNRLYWYRQTLGQGPEFLTYFQNEAQLEKSRLLSDRFSAERPKGSFSTLEIQRTEQGDSAMYLCASSSDGDRGGNTIYFGEGSWLTVV.

The chain carries TRBV27 and TRBJ1-3; no definite D call. The CDR3 spans 13 residues. V lost 8 bases and J lost 4, with 12 bases in between. Germline V gene sequence: CDR1 MNHEY, CDR2 SMNVEV (reference sequence). CDR3 nucleotides: TGTGCCAGCTCCCCGTGGGCAGGAAACACCATATATTTT. Residues: CASSPWAGNTIYF.

This rearrangement joins TRBV11-2 to TRBJ2-5; 8 positions agree with TRBD1. Trimming cost V 4 bases and J 4 bases; bases outside gene matches: 8. Germline CDR1 SGHAT, CDR2 FQNNGV. The CDR3 length is 15 residues. CDR3 protein: CASSSWTGSSETQYF. Written as DNA, the CDR3 is TGTGCCAGCAGCTCCTGGACAGGGTCCTCAGAGACCCAGTACTTC.

This chain links TRBV14 with TRBJ2-1; 7 bases fit TRBD1. This CDR3 region has 14 residues. Germline V gene lookup returns CDR1 SGHDN and CDR2 FVKESK. J was trimmed by 14 bases and V by 3 bases; bases with no gene match: 13. This chain's CDR3 is CASSQVGSRDSKFF. CDR3 nucleotides: TGTGCCAGCAGCCAGGTCGGGTCTAGGGACAGTAAGTTCTTC.

This chain uses TRBV21-1 with TRBJ2-5; the table names TRBD1, a call not compared with the DNA. TRBV21-1 is described as a pseudogene. This CDR3 comprises 14 residues. The CDR3 loop reads CASSKPGALETQYF. CDR3 DNA: TGTGCCAGCAGCAAACCTGGGGCGCTGGAGACCCAGTACTTC.

The chain uses TRBV4-1 and TRBJ2-3; maybe TRBD2 (5 bases). Germline V gene sequence: CDR1 MGHRA, CDR2 YSYEKL. V was pared by 4 bases and J by 5 bases, with 13 bases between. This CDR3 spans 14 amino acids. CDR3 nucleotides: TGCGCCAGCAGCCCCCGGGAACGGGGAGATACGCAGTATTTT. Its protein product is CASSPRERGDTQYF.

This clone was counted once. The chain joins TRBV2 to TRBJ1-4; TRBD1 matches 7 bases. Germline V lookup: CDR1 SNHLY, CDR2 FYNNEI. The length of the CDR3 is 19 residues. V was pared by 7 bases and J by 0 bases, with 17 bases of the junction left unmatched. Here the CDR3 DNA reads TGTGCCAGCACCGGCCCGGGACAGAGCGACGAGTCAACTAATGAAAAACTGTTTTTT. It yields the protein CASTGPGQSDESTNEKLFF.

CDR3 bases: TGTGCCAGCAGCTATAAAACGGGGGCCGGAGCTTCACCCCTCCACTTT. This gives the protein CASSYKTGAGASPLHF. The chain joins TRBV13 to TRBJ1-6; a possible D gene is TRBD1 (6 bases). The CDR3 covers 16 residues. Germline values: CDR1 PRHDT, CDR2 FYEKMQ (reference sequence). V lost 4 bases and J 9 bases, leaving 19 bases between the germline ends.